These T cell receptor beta chains were read from a single sample in a study of T cell repertoires in cytomegalovirus infection. Each CDR3 protein gets one entry after TCRdb re-called the reads with MiXCR. The sample lists approximately 350,000 distinct CDR3 sequences, 34% occurring once. These receptors lack a known antigen. This material consisted of cultured PBMCs, taken from culture after CMV antigen stimulation. The receptors stem from a human donor in good health (CMV status not recorded). Some clones in this sample may be carry-over from other donors' samples. The CDR3 runs from the conserved cysteine through the conserved F or W. A D gene is named only where the DNA matches it firmly. Rows may omit the clone size; those that give it use once, few, many or a size class.

D,J,V,size,DNA,CDR3
NA,TRBJ1-2,TRBV7-2,NA,TGTGCCAGCAGGCCAGATAACTATGGCTACACCTTC,CASRPDNYGYTF
TRBD2,TRBJ2-1,TRBV28,few,TGTGCCAGCAGTTCATGGGGTAGCGGGAGGTTAGATGAGCAGTTCTTC,CASSSWGSGRLDEQFF
TRBD2,TRBJ2-1,TRBV7-8,NA,TGTGCCAGCAGCGCAAACCTAGCGGGAGGGTACAATGAGCAGTTCTTC,CASSANLAGGYNEQFF
NA,TRBJ1-1,TRBV6-2/TRBV6-3,NA,TGTGCCAGCAGTCAATCCACTGAAGCTTTCTTT,CASSQSTEAFF
TRBD2,TRBJ2-5,TRBV7-8,many,TGTGCCAGCAGCCCCCGGCTGGCGGGAGATAGAGAGACCCAGTACTTC,CASSPRLAGDRETQYF
TRBD2,TRBJ2-3,TRBV6-1,NA,TGTGCCAGCAGTGCGACTAGCGGGGGGCACACAGATACGCAGTATTTT,CASSATSGGHTDTQYF
TRBD2,TRBJ2-1,TRBV12-3/TRBV12-4,NA,TGTGCCAGCAGTTTTCGAGCGGGATCCTACAATGAGCAGTTCTTC,CASSFRAGSYNEQFF
NA,TRBJ2-3,TRBV29-1,few,TGCAGCGTTGAGAGGGCCCAAGATACGCAGTATTTT,CSVERAQDTQYF
NA,TRBJ2-2,TRBV4-1,NA,TGCGCCAGCAGCCAAGAGAGCTACACCGGGGAGCTGTTTTTT,CASSQESYTGELFF
TRBD2,TRBJ2-7,TRBV4-2,NA,TGTGCCAGCAGCCCTGCAAGCGGGGCCACCTACGAGCAGTACTTC,CASSPASGATYEQYF
NA,TRBJ2-3,TRBV7-2,NA,TGTGCCAGCAGCTCTCGTATGGATGGAGGCACAGATACGCAGTATTTT,CASSSRMDGGTDTQYF
NA,TRBJ1-3,TRBV5-4,NA,TGTGCCAGCATCCCTGAGCCTACCTCTGGAAACACCATATATTTT,CASIPEPTSGNTIYF
TRBD2,TRBJ2-5,TRBV2,NA,TGTGCCAGCACCCTGACTAGCGGGACCGGGGAGACCCAGTACTTC,CASTLTSGTGETQYF